This T cell receptor beta chain is drawn from a study of cytomegalovirus exposure and HLA in healthy donors. Looking at the study overall: Earlier, approximately 190 million T cells were analyzed, and over 95 million unique TCR beta sequences were found among them. Within an early data release were around 80 million unique TCRs drawn from HLA-typed donors.

Study-wide points: HLA-A and HLA-B allele assignments for most subjects were reportedly predicted accurately using TCR beta sequences. Cytomegalovirus status was reportedly diagnosed by the classifier with high sensitivity and specificity.

The CDR3 has 15 residues. The V gene end was trimmed by 5 bases and the J gene end by 4 bases; junction bases not matched to a gene: 6. Germline V gives CDR1 SGHAT, CDR2 FQNNGV. Remarks on this clone: What it binds is unknown.

This PCR relied on a set of 60 Vbeta primers and 13 Jbeta primers. TCRdb's copy holds only in-frame clones and misses some; the assay was immunoSEQ multiplex PCR. The profile covers 150,000 to 160,000 clones, with about 70% appearing a single time and 2.8% taken by the ten largest. The sample comprised PBMCs. The V and J genes are TRBV11-2 and TRBJ1-3, with TRBD1 identical over 9 bases. The clonotype comes from a man aged 18 to 30 in good health and CMV-seronegative. For the CDR3, the DNA is TGTGCCAGCAGCCCGGACAGGGGAAGGGGAAACACCATATATTTT. The encoded protein is CASSPDRGRGNTIYF.